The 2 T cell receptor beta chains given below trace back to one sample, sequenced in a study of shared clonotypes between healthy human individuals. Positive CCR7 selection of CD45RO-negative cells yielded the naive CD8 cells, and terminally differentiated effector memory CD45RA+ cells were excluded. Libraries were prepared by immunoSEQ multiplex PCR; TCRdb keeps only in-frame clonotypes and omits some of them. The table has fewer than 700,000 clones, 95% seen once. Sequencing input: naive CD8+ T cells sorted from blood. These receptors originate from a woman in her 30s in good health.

The CDR3 DNA sequence: TGTGCCAGCAGCGTACCTCCTAGGACAGGTCTATACGAGCAGTACTTC. As protein: CASSVPPRTGLYEQYF. The chain employs TRBV9 and TRBJ2-7; TRBD1 aligns across 7 bases. Germline V gives CDR1 SGDLS, CDR2 YYNGEE. The CDR3 has 16 residues. Unmatched junction bases numbered 11, after V lost 1 base and J lost 4 bases.

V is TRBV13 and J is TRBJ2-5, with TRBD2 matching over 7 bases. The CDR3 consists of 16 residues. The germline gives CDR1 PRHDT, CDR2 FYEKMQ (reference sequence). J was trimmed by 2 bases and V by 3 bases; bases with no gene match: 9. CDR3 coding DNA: TGTGCCAGCAGCTTCCTCCTAGCGGAGAAGCAAGAGACCCAGTACTTC. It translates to CASSFLLAEKQETQYF.